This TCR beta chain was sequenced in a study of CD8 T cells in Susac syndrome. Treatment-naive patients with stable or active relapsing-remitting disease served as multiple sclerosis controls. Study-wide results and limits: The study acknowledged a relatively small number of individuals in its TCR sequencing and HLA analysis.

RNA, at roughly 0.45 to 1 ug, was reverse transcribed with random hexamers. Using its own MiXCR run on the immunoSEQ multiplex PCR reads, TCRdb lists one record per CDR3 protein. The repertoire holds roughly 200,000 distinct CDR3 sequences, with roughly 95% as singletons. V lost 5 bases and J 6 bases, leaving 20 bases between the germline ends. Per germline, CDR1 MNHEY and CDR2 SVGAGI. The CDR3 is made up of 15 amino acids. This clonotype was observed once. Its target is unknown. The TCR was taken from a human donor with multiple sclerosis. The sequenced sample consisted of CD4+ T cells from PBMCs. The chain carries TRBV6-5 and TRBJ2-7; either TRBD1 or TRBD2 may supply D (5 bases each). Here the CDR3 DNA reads TGTGCCAGCAGTCCCGGGACCGAGGGGATGCCCGAGCAGTACTTC. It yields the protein CASSPGTEGMPEQYF.